This T cell receptor beta chain comes out of a study of beta chain features in type 1 diabetes. Background on the study: Age, gender and cell yields were similar between patients and healthy donors. Findings of the study overall: All four CD4+ subsets of Type 1 diabetes patients contained TCRB CDR3s that were moderately but significantly shorter. VDJ junctions in type 1 diabetes patients carried more deletions and fewer insertions.

There are a few counts of this clone. The antigen is undetermined. A single heparinised draw of around 110 mL on average was taken per donor. Looked up from germline, CDR1 is GTSNPN and CDR2 is SVGIG (reference sequence). The CDR3 runs 14 residues. Trimming at V came to 1 base and at J to 0 bases, leaving 2 bases not matched to a gene. Investigators reverse transcribed all isolated RNA, so they sequenced expressed TCRB transcripts. Profiling relied on immunoSEQ multiplex PCR, and the TCRdb table lists in-frame clones only, not all of them. Seen here are fewer than 250,000 clones, over 65% observed once, and the top ten hold approximately 0.053%.

This TCR was sampled from a man aged 25-45 years in good health. The sequenced sample consisted of naive CD4+ T cells from blood. The rearrangement uses TRBV30 and TRBJ1-2; 7 bases match TRBD1. The CDR3 bases are TGTGCCTGGAGTGGGGACAGAGCTAACTATGGCTACACCTTC. It yields the protein CAWSGDRANYGYTF.